The source of this TCR beta chain is a study of vaccination effects on CD4 cells after COVID-19. Study-wide context: Two recovered convalescent patients were sampled 16 days and one week pre-vaccination.

Sequencing in the ViraFEST assay came after antigen-specific CD4+ T cells had been expanded with viral peptide pools, which were used to stimulate PBMC. Investigators separated out CD4+ T cells once approximately 10 days of culture had passed. The person was diagnosed with PCR-confirmed SARS-CoV-2 infection between March and December 2020. The data were produced by immunoSEQ multiplex PCR, yet TCRdb's version contains in-frame clones alone and is incomplete. This table has approximately 40,000 clones, around 73% appearing once. This clone has only a few counts. The antigen is undetermined. This CDR3 region has 17 residues. The ends were cut back, 4 bases at V and 1 base at J, with 17 bases in the middle. Germline assignment: CDR1 SGHRS and CDR2 YFSETQ.

The chain carries TRBV5-1 and TRBJ2-2; D not certain. Here the sequenced sample was CD4+ T cells from PBMCs cultured with a peptide pool, taken before COVID-19 vaccination. This receptor was obtained from a human donor who had a prior SARS-CoV-2 infection. Here the CDR3 DNA reads TGCGCCAGCAGCCGAAACCCGCCGGGTGGGAACACCGGGGAGCTGTTTTTT. It yields the protein CASSRNPPGGNTGELFF.